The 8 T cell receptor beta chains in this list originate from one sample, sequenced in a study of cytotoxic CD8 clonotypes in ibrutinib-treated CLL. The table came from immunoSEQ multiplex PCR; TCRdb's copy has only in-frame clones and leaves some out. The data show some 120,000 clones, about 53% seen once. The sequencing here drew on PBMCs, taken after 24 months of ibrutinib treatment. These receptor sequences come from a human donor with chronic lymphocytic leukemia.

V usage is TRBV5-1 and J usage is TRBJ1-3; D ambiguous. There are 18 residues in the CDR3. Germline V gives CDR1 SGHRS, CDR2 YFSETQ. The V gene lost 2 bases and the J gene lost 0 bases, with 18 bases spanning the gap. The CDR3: CASSLIPYSVSSGNTIYF. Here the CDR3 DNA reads TGCGCCAGCAGCTTAATTCCTTATTCAGTCTCCTCTGGAAACACCATATATTTT.

The CDR3 region is CASSPTLRQGANVGNTIYF. CDR3 nucleotide sequence: TGCGCCAGCAGCCCGACCCTAAGACAGGGGGCGAATGTGGGAAACACCATATATTTT. The chain carries TRBV4-1 and TRBJ1-3; 10 nucleotides line up with TRBD1. CDR1 and CDR2 (germline): MGHRA, YSYEKL. The CDR3 covers 19 residues. Trimming at V came to 4 bases and at J to 4 bases, leaving 16 bases not matched to a gene.

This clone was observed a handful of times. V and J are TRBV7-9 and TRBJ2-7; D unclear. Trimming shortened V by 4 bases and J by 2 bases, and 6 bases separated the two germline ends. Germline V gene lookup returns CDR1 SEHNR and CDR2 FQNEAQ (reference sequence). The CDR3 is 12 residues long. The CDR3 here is CASSSATYEQYF. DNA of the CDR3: TGTGCCAGCAGCTCGGCTACCTACGAGCAGTACTTC.

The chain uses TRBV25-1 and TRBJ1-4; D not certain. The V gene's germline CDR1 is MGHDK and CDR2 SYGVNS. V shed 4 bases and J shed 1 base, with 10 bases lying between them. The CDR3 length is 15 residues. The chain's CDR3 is CASSAETGTNEKLFF. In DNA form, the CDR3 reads TGTGCCAGCAGTGCAGAGACGGGAACTAATGAAAAACTGTTTTTT.

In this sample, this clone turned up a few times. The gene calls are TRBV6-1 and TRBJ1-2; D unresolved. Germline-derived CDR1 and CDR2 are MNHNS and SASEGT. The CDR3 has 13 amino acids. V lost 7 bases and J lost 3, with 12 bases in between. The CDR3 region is CASTYQGYYGYTF. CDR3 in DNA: TGTGCCAGCACTTACCAAGGGTACTATGGCTACACCTTC.

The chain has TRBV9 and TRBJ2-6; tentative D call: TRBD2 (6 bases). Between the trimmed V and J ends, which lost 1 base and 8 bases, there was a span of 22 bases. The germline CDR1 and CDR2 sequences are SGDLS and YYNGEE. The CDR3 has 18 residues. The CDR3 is CASSVSIVGGVGTNVLTF. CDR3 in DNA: TGTGCCAGCAGCGTATCTATAGTGGGGGGAGTGGGAACCAACGTCCTGACTTTC.

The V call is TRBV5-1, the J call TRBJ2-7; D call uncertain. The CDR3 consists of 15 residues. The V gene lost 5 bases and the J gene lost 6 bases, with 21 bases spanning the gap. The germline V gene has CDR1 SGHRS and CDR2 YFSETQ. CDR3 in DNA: TGCGCCAGCAGACCAGATTTAGGAGTGTCAAGCGAGCAGTACTTC. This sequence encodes CASRPDLGVSSEQYF.

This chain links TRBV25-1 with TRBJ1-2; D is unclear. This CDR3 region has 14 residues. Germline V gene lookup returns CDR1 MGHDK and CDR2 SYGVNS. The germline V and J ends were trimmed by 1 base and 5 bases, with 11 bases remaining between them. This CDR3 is CASSELGRHYGYTF. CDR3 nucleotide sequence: TGTGCCAGCAGTGAATTGGGCAGGCATTATGGCTACACCTTC.